These 2 T cell receptor beta chains share one sample of origin, sequenced in a study of blood T cell repertoires in COVID-19. The table came from immunoSEQ multiplex PCR; TCRdb's copy has only in-frame clones and leaves some out. The sample yields tens of thousands of clones, 85% to 90% seen once. Sequenced input: peripheral blood. The receptors originated from a woman of 80 years or more with active COVID-19.

The chain uses TRBV24-1 and TRBJ1-2, with a tentative D call TRBD1 (5 bases). The germline V gene encodes CDR1 KGHDR and CDR2 SFDVKD. The CDR3 sequence is 15 residues long. The germline V and J ends were trimmed by 1 base and 4 bases, with 12 bases remaining between them. The CDR3 here is CATSDLFGGTYGYTF. The CDR3 nucleotides read TGTGCCACCAGTGATTTATTTGGCGGGACCTATGGCTACACCTTC.

This clone was seen a single time. A junction end diverges from the germline sequence, so it may reflect a read error. The rearrangement uses TRBV5-1 and TRBJ2-7; 9 bases match TRBD1. The CDR3 loop spans 15 amino acids. Germline lookup yields CDR1 SGHRS and CDR2 YFSETQ. The CDR3 bases are TGCGCCAGCACCTTGGGACAGGGTCGTTCCTACGAGCAGTACTTC. Translating gives CASTLGQGRSYEQYF.